One sample yielded the 27 T cell receptor beta chains listed below, sequenced in a study of blood T cells in healthy people across ages. Together with a sample-barcoded 5' primer, a J-beta primer mix was included in a second PCR lasting about 7 to 11 cycles. Each CDR3 protein gets one entry after TCRdb re-called the 5' RACE reads with MiXCR. This sample has some 1.8 million distinct CDR3 sequences, with about two fifths found just once. Sequenced input: blood. The receptors were gathered from a human donor in good health.

V and J are TRBV3-1 and TRBJ1-2; possible D gene TRBD1, 5 bases. CDR3 length: 15 amino acids. Germline V gene sequence: CDR1 LGHDT, CDR2 YNNKEL (reference sequence). V was trimmed by 4 bases and J by 5 bases, leaving 17 bases between them. CDR3 DNA: TGTGCCAGCAGCCCATGGACTCGGGGACTATATGGCTACACCTTC. Its protein product is CASSPWTRGLYGYTF.

The V call is TRBV29-1, the J call TRBJ2-5; D uncertain. Per germline, CDR1 SQVTM and CDR2 ANQGSEA. This CDR3 has 15 residues. Trimming took 3 bases from V and 5 from J, leaving 19 bases between them. CDR3 nucleotides: TGCAGCGTTGACTCTGCAGACCTCGAAGGGGAGACCCAGTACTTC. It translates to CSVDSADLEGETQYF.

This clonotype occurred a few times. The chain joins TRBV28 to TRBJ2-7; D not certain. The CDR3 length is 13 residues. V dropped 6 bases and J dropped 7 bases, with 16 bases sitting between them. Germline V gene data show CDR1 as MDHEN and CDR2 as SYDVKM. The CDR3 region has the DNA TGTGCCAGCAGAACACGAGTAATTCAGGAGCAGTACTTC. Translation gives CASRTRVIQEQYF.

This clonotype was observed many times. V usage is TRBV6-4 and J usage is TRBJ2-3, with D perhaps TRBD2 (6 bases). In germline, CDR1 is MRHNA, CDR2 SNTAGT. V lost 2 bases, J lost 8 bases, and 8 bases lay in between. CDR3 length equals 12 residues. CDR3 in DNA: TGTGCCAGCAGTGACGGAGGGATTACGCAGTATTTT. This translates into CASSDGGITQYF.

The chain links TRBV6-1 to TRBJ1-5; tentative D call: TRBD1 (5 bases). The CDR3 contains 15 residues. Germline loops: CDR1 MNHNS, CDR2 SASEGT. V was shortened by 2 bases and J by 6 bases, with 14 bases between the two germline ends. This chain's CDR3 is CASSESILGRQPQHF. CDR3 nucleotides: TGTGCCAGCAGTGAATCGATTCTGGGGCGTCAGCCCCAGCATTTT.

This clonotype has a handful of counts. The rearrangement uses TRBV7-2 and TRBJ1-1, with D possibly TRBD1 on 5 matching bases. The germline V and J ends were trimmed by 4 bases and 0 bases, with 6 bases remaining between them. This CDR3 comprises 13 residues. CDR1 is SGHTA and CDR2 is FQGNSA in the germline V gene. The CDR3 spells CASSWGMNTEAFF. The CDR3 region has the DNA TGTGCCAGCAGCTGGGGCATGAACACTGAAGCTTTCTTT.

The chain employs TRBV29-1 and TRBJ1-2, with 7 bases fitting TRBD1. The CDR3 covers 16 residues. Losses at the gene ends were 1 base for V and 4 bases for J; bases not matched to a gene: 12. The germline CDR1 and CDR2 sequences are SQVTM and ANQGSEA. CDR3 amino acids: CSVEVGWDRGVYGYTF. CDR3 sequence (DNA): TGCAGCGTTGAAGTAGGCTGGGACAGAGGAGTCTATGGCTACACCTTC.

This clonotype was counted ten times or more. V is TRBV29-1 and J is TRBJ2-5; a possible D gene is TRBD1 (6 bases). The length of the CDR3 is 16 residues. Deletions cut 4 bases from V and 5 bases from J, with 23 bases between. The germline gives CDR1 SQVTM, CDR2 ANQGSEA. Written as DNA, the CDR3 is TGCAGCGTTGCTACCCCCGAGGGGGTACGATTGGAGACCCAGTACTTC. This encodes CSVATPEGVRLETQYF.

There are a few counts of this clonotype. The rearrangement uses TRBV12-3 or TRBV12-4 and TRBJ2-3; unclear D gene. The CDR3 totals 15 residues. V shed 7 bases and J shed 1 base, with 15 bases lying between them. In nucleotides, the CDR3 is TGTGCCAGCACCTCAGGTAGTTTCGGCACAGATACGCAGTATTTT. Its translation is CASTSGSFGTDTQYF.

The chain combines TRBV7-9 with TRBJ1-4, with D possibly matching TRBD1 (6 bases). The CDR3 loop spans 15 amino acids. Germline values: CDR1 SEHNR, CDR2 FQNEAQ (reference sequence). Trimming pared 7 bases from V and 2 bases from J, leaving 14 bases between. Here the CDR3 reads CASTLGQRTNEKLFF. CDR3 bases: TGTGCCAGCACTCTCGGACAGCGGACTAATGAAAAACTGTTTTTT.

The chain recombines TRBV7-7 with TRBJ2-7; D unresolved. The DNA end favors TRBJ2-5, so the J call may be wrong. CDR1 is SSHAT and CDR2 is FNYEAQ in the germline V gene (reference sequence). This CDR3 has 12 amino acids. Written as DNA, the CDR3 is TGTGCCAGCAGCCCTACTGGGAAGACCCAGTACTTC. Its protein product is CASSPTGKTQYF.

The V gene is TRBV7-2, the J gene TRBJ2-5; D might be TRBD2 (6 bases). The J call may be faulty, since TRBJ2-7 better matches the DNA end. The CDR3 totals 17 residues. Per the germline V gene, CDR1 is SGHTA and CDR2 is FQGNSA. The CDR3 DNA reads TGTGCCAGCAGCTTGGTGGTCGGGGGTCCGGTCCCCTACGAGCAGTACTTC. Encoded protein: CASSLVVGGPVPYEQYF.

This clonotype was detected only a few times. V gene TRBV6-2 or TRBV6-3 combines with J gene TRBJ2-4; D not certain. The assigned J gene may be wrong: the sequence end matches TRBJ2-7 better. Germline loops: CDR1 MNHEY, CDR2 SVGEGT. This CDR3 comprises 14 residues. CDR3 protein: CASRYAAPADEQYF. The CDR3 DNA reads TGTGCCAGCCGGTACGCGGCCCCGGCGGACGAGCAGTACTTC.

The chain carries TRBV20-1 and TRBJ1-2, with D unresolved. The germline gives CDR1 DFQATT, CDR2 SNEGSKA (reference sequence). V lost 0 bases to trimming and J lost 4 bases, with 24 bases between them. There are 18 residues in the CDR3. In DNA, the CDR3 is TGCAGTGCTAGAGATAGAGGGAGGGATTCTCCTCGGATCTATGGCTACACCTTC. It specifies CSARDRGRDSPRIYGYTF.

V gene TRBV6-2 or TRBV6-3 combines with J gene TRBJ1-2; TRBD1 matches at 7 bases. This CDR3 comprises 13 residues. Losses at the gene ends were 7 bases for V and 7 bases for J; bases not matched to a gene: 9. Germline lookup yields CDR1 MNHEY and CDR2 SVGEGT. The CDR3 is CASKETGKGGYTF. In DNA, the CDR3 is TGTGCCAGCAAAGAGACAGGGAAGGGTGGCTACACCTTC.

CDR3 amino acids: CASSLKRLAGGLHNEQFF. The CDR3 coding sequence is TGTGCCAGCAGCTTAAAACGACTAGCGGGGGGCCTTCACAATGAGCAGTTCTTC. The V and J genes are TRBV7-3 and TRBJ2-1; 13 bases map to TRBD2. The V gene's germline CDR1 is SGHTA and CDR2 FQGTGA. The length of the CDR3 is 18 residues. J was trimmed by 5 bases and V by 1 base; bases with no gene match: 8.

This clonotype was picked up many times. The junction departs from the called germline gene at one end, perhaps through a read error. J is TRBJ2-1 and V is TRBV5-1, with a tentative D call TRBD2 (6 bases). The germline V gene has CDR1 SGHRS and CDR2 YFSETQ. There are 14 residues in the CDR3. The CDR3 protein is CASSLGGLNNEQFF. DNA for the CDR3: TGTGCCAGCAGCCTTGGCGGACTAAACAATGAGCAGTTCTTC.

There are a few counts of this clonotype. V gene TRBV29-1 combines with J gene TRBJ2-7; D possibly corresponds to TRBD2 (6 bases). V lost 5 bases and J 4 bases, leaving 18 bases between the germline ends. This CDR3 has 14 amino acids. The V gene's germline CDR1 is SQVTM and CDR2 ANQGSEA. CDR3 in amino acids: CSVTLTGTRYEQYF. CDR3 nucleotides: TGCAGCGTTACCCTGACCGGGACTCGGTACGAGCAGTACTTC.

V is TRBV10-3 and J is TRBJ2-1; 8 bases fit TRBD1. The CDR3 contains 16 residues. With V trimmed by 6 bases and J by 4 bases, 11 bases remained unmatched. Germline V CDR1 and CDR2: ENHRY, SYGVKD. CDR3 amino acids: CAIRVGTGATYNEQFF. CDR3 nucleotide sequence: TGTGCCATCAGAGTCGGGACAGGAGCCACTTACAATGAGCAGTTCTTC.

This clonotype was seen a single time. Compared with germline, one end of the junction differs, possibly owing to a read error. V gene TRBV6-2 or TRBV6-3 combines with J gene TRBJ2-7; 7 nucleotides match TRBD1. Germline V gives CDR1 MNHEY, CDR2 SVGEGT. The CDR3 runs to 17 residues. For the CDR3, the DNA is TGTGCCAGCAGTTATCCCCGGACGGGGACAGACTCCTACGAGCAGCACTTC. Encoded protein: CASSYPRTGTDSYEQHF.

V gene TRBV24-1 combines with J gene TRBJ1-2, with TRBD1 matching over 7 bases. From germline, CDR1 is KGHDR and CDR2 SFDVKD. Trimming at V came to 5 bases and at J to 8 bases, leaving 4 bases not matched to a gene. The CDR3 has 12 residues. The CDR3 protein is CATSAGGRGYTF. The CDR3 nucleotides are TGTGCCACCAGTGCAGGGGGGAGAGGCTACACCTTC.

V is TRBV5-1 and J is TRBJ2-5, with 13 bases matching TRBD2. V shed 4 bases, J shed 3 bases, and the junction held 3 bases outside the gene matches. This CDR3 is built from 15 residues. Germline assignment: CDR1 SGHRS and CDR2 YFSETQ. DNA for the CDR3: TGCGCCAGCAGCCACGGACTAGCGGGGGAAGAGACCCAGTACTTC. It codes for CASSHGLAGEETQYF. Drawing the rest from reference TRBV5-1 and TRBJ2-5, the complete variable domain is KAGVTQTPRYLIKTRGQQVTLSCSPISGHRSVSWYQQTPGQGLQFLFEYFSETQRNKGNFPGRFSGRQFSNSRSEMNVSTLELGDSALYLCASSHGLAGEETQYFGPGTRLLVL.

This clonotype was seen only a few times. This chain joins TRBV6-2 or TRBV6-3 and TRBJ2-7; 8 nucleotides agree with TRBD1. Germline loops: CDR1 MNHEY, CDR2 SVGEGT. This CDR3 region has 14 residues. After removal of 2 bases from V and 5 bases from J, the junction contained 5 bases not matched to a gene. For the CDR3, the DNA is TGTGCCAGCAGTTACGAGACAGGGGATGACGAGCAGTACTTC. This codes for CASSYETGDDEQYF.

The chain combines TRBV6-5 with TRBJ2-3, with TRBD1 matching 7 bases. This CDR3 has 15 residues. Germline CDR1 is MNHEY and CDR2 is SVGAGI. The junction had 8 bases not matched to a gene; V was cut back by 5 bases and J by 3 bases. Here the CDR3 reads CASSPGQVATDTQYF. In DNA form, the CDR3 reads TGTGCCAGCAGTCCCGGACAGGTTGCTACAGATACGCAGTATTTT.

V is TRBV4-3 and J is TRBJ2-1; maybe TRBD2 (6 bases). This CDR3 has 18 amino acids. The germline gives CDR1 LGHNA, CDR2 YSLEER. The V and J ends lost 0 bases and 0 bases respectively, with 15 bases between them. CDR3 in amino acids: CASSQESMAGLSYNEQFF. In DNA form, the CDR3 reads TGCGCCAGCAGCCAAGAATCAATGGCGGGACTCTCCTACAATGAGCAGTTCTTC.

This sequence joins TRBV20-1 and TRBJ2-7; D unresolved. CDR1 and CDR2 from the germline V gene are DFQATT and SNEGSKA (reference sequence). This CDR3 is built from 16 residues. Trimming cost V 0 bases and J 3 bases, with 18 bases left between them. The CDR3 nucleotides read TGCAGTGCTAGAGATCCTTTGTCGGGCAGAGTCTACGAGCAGTACTTC. Translating gives CSARDPLSGRVYEQYF.

The genes are TRBV6-5 and TRBJ1-1, with a weak D call TRBD1 (6 bases). V was shortened by 2 bases and J by 0 bases, with 13 bases between the two germline ends. CDR1 and CDR2 from the germline V gene are MNHEY and SVGAGI. CDR3 length: 16 amino acids. The CDR3 sequence: CASSYGGLSMNTEAFF. The CDR3 DNA follows: TGTGCCAGCAGTTACGGGGGCCTAAGCATGAACACTGAAGCTTTCTTT.